Listed below are T cell receptor beta chains from one sample, sequenced in a study of spatial heterogeneity in lung cancer. TCRdb passed the 5' RACE reads through MiXCR, listing each CDR3 protein once. The repertoire consists of 45,000 or so distinct CDR3 sequences, with about 12% occurring once and the leading ten covering 42%. The sequencing used PBMCs, collected at surgery. These receptors were taken from a female donor with early-stage non-small cell lung cancer. Each CDR3 is given with its conserved first and last residue. The order of the fields is clone size, D gene, V gene, J gene, CDR3 protein, CDR3 DNA. A D gene is named only where the DNA matches it firmly. The listing skips clone size in some rows; elsewhere it reads once, few, many or a size class.

>medium-sized|.|TRBV28|TRBJ1-2
CASSLVGYTYGYTF
TGTGCCAGCAGTTTAGTAGGGTACACCTATGGCTACACCTTC
>.|.|TRBV6-5|TRBJ2-1
CDTAFLGLDEQFF
TGTGACACCGCCTTTTTAGGGCTCGATGAGCAGTTCTTC
>.|TRBD1|TRBV29-1|TRBJ2-3
CSVEVRTGFTDTQYF
TGCAGCGTTGAAGTGCGGACAGGGTTCACAGATACGCAGTATTTT
>many|.|TRBV7-9|TRBJ2-2
CASSSDWAGELFF
TGTGCCAGCAGCTCCGACTGGGCCGGGGAGCTGTTTTTT
>.|TRBD1|TRBV6-2/TRBV6-3|TRBJ1-5
CASSNARGQGLNQPQHF
TGTGCCAGCAGTAACGCCCGCGGACAGGGCCTCAATCAGCCCCAGCATTTT
>large|TRBD2|TRBV9|TRBJ2-3
CASSVDPSGGAGTDTQYF
TGTGCCAGCAGCGTAGATCCTAGCGGGGGGGCCGGCACAGATACGCAGTATTTT
>few|TRBD2|TRBV4-2|TRBJ2-1
CASSQGTSGGLKPSSYNEQFF
TGTGCCAGCAGCCAGGGGACTAGCGGGGGGCTTAAACCGAGCTCCTACAATGAGCAGTTCTTC
>.|.|TRBV20-1|TRBJ2-7
CSARRGPRSYEQYF
TGCAGTGCTAGGAGGGGTCCCCGCTCCTACGAGCAGTACTTC
>.|TRBD2|TRBV12-3/TRBV12-4|TRBJ2-3
CASSPTPSGVEDTQYF
TGTGCCAGCAGTCCAACCCCGAGCGGGGTCGAAGATACGCAGTATTTT
>many|.|TRBV9|TRBJ2-1
CASSVETNPYNEQFF
TGTGCCAGCAGCGTAGAAACAAATCCCTACAATGAGCAGTTCTTC
>.|.|TRBV20-1|TRBJ2-3
CSARDREEPRGTDTQYF
TGCAGTGCTAGAGATCGGGAAGAGCCGAGAGGCACAGATACGCAGTATTTT
>few|.|TRBV5-6|TRBJ2-1
CASSPTTDEQFF
TGTGCCAGCAGCCCTACTACGGATGAGCAGTTCTTC
>many|.|TRBV13|TRBJ2-7
CASSLTARVEQYF
TGTGCCAGCAGCTTAACGGCTCGGGTCGAGCAGTACTTC
>.|TRBD1|TRBV6-5|TRBJ2-1
CASSAGTGDGEQFF
TGTGCCAGCAGTGCCGGGACAGGGGACGGTGAGCAGTTCTTC
>.|.|TRBV6-2/TRBV6-3|TRBJ2-1
CASSAGTPLMTGEQFF
TGTGCCAGCAGTGCCGGGACTCCCTTGATGACGGGTGAGCAGTTCTTC
>many|.|TRBV20-1|TRBJ1-2
CSARSGSSIYGYTF
TGCAGTGCTAGGTCCGGCAGCTCGATCTATGGCTACACCTTC
>many|.|TRBV20-1|TRBJ2-7
CSAQDGYEQYF
TGCAGTGCACAAGACGGTTACGAGCAGTACTTC
>.|.|TRBV5-6|TRBJ2-3
CASSLTVDTQYF
TGTGCCAGCAGCTTGACTGTAGATACGCAGTATTTT
>many|TRBD1|TRBV28|TRBJ1-1
CASSPGQVTTEAFF
TGTGCCAGCAGCCCCGGACAGGTTACCACTGAAGCTTTCTTT
>.|.|TRBV7-2|TRBJ1-5
CASSLDRGSGRPQHF
TGTGCCAGCAGCCTAGACCGTGGATCGGGACGGCCCCAGCATTTT
>.|.|TRBV13|TRBJ2-5
CASSLGGSLRETQYF
TGTGCCAGCAGCTTAGGGGGTAGCTTGCGAGAGACCCAGTACTTC
>few|.|TRBV5-5|TRBJ2-1
CASSLGGMGGLTSYNEQFF
TGTGCCAGCAGCTTGGGAGGTATGGGGGGGCTTACCTCCTACAATGAGCAGTTCTTC
>.|.|TRBV7-3|TRBJ1-1
CASSLSQGTEAFF
TGTGCCAGCAGCTTAAGCCAGGGCACTGAAGCTTTCTTT
>.|.|TRBV19|TRBJ1-3
CASSTDGHSGNTIYF
TGTGCCAGTAGTACGGACGGCCACTCTGGAAACACCATATATTTT
>many|TRBD1|TRBV27|TRBJ1-5
CASSRQGDYQPQHF
TGTGCCAGCAGTCGACAGGGGGACTATCAGCCCCAGCATTTT
>.|TRBD2|TRBV10-3|TRBJ2-1
CAISSDSGGYPVVHEQFF
TGTGCCATCAGCTCTGACAGCGGGGGGTACCCCGTCGTCCATGAGCAGTTCTTC
>.|TRBD1|TRBV10-3|TRBJ1-2
CAISDGQDYGDTF
TGTGCCATCAGCGACGGACAGGACTATGGCGACACCTTC
>.|TRBD2|TRBV9|TRBJ2-5
CASSPRGVAGGQETQYF
TGTGCCAGCAGCCCCCGGGGGGTAGCGGGGGGCCAAGAGACCCAGTACTTC
>.|.|TRBV7-6|TRBJ1-1
CASSLGPLNTEAFF
TGTGCCAGCAGCCTAGGACCGTTGAACACTGAAGCTTTCTTT
>.|TRBD2|TRBV3-1|TRBJ2-3
CASSRSGGGADTQYF
TGTGCCAGCAGCCGTTCAGGCGGGGGGGCAGATACGCAGTATTTT
>.|.|TRBV7-2|TRBJ2-3
CASSLDRNTFSSTDTQYF
TGTGCCAGCAGCTTAGACAGGAACACTTTCTCTAGCACAGATACGCAGTATTTT
>few|TRBD2|TRBV12-5|TRBJ2-7
CASGLVLSGGLILYEQYF
TGTGCTAGTGGTTTGGTACTTAGCGGGGGGCTAATCCTCTACGAGCAGTACTTC
>many|.|TRBV12-3/TRBV12-4|TRBJ2-3
CASSFGGVDTQYF
TGTGCCAGCAGTTTTGGCGGGGTGGATACGCAGTATTTT
>few|TRBD2|TRBV7-2|TRBJ2-1
CASSILAGGYNEQFF
TGTGCCAGCAGCATACTAGCGGGGGGTTACAATGAGCAGTTCTTC
>few|TRBD1|TRBV13|TRBJ1-1
CASSSLTGGLTEAFF
TGTGCCAGCAGCTCCCTAACAGGGGGCCTGACTGAAGCTTTCTTT
>.|.|TRBV28|TRBJ1-2
CASSSWARSIDYGYTF
TGTGCCAGCAGTTCTTGGGCCCGCAGTATTGACTATGGCTACACCTTC
>once|.|TRBV5-1|TRBJ2-7
CASSSGPDYEQYF
TGCGCCAGCAGCAGCGGGCCGGACTACGAGCAGTACTTC